Listed below are T cell receptor beta chains from one sample, sequenced in a study of CD8 T cells in Susac syndrome. TCRdb re-called the immunoSEQ multiplex PCR reads with MiXCR, one entry per CDR3 protein. This repertoire shows roughly 200,000 distinct CDR3 sequences, 85% to 95% found once; its top ten account for approximately 0.1%. Input material: CD4+ T cells from PBMCs. Receptors were obtained from a human donor in good health. Each CDR3 is given with its conserved first and last residue. Each record gives: clone size, J gene, D gene, V gene, CDR3 protein, CDR3 DNA. The D gene is left open where the match is weak. Some rows have no size entry. The others give once, few or many, or a class for an expanded clone.

clone size: -; J gene: TRBJ2-3; D gene: TRBD2; V gene: TRBV20-1; CDR3 protein: CSARLAGRTDTQYF; CDR3 DNA: TGCAGTGCCAGACTAGCGGGACGCACAGATACGCAGTATTTT
clone size: -; J gene: TRBJ2-2; D gene: -; V gene: TRBV4-1; CDR3 protein: CASRFQETNTGELFF; CDR3 DNA: TGCGCCAGCAGGTTTCAGGAGACGAACACCGGGGAGCTGTTTTTT
clone size: -; J gene: TRBJ2-7; D gene: TRBD2; V gene: TRBV28; CDR3 protein: CASSPTGTSFSYEQYF; CDR3 DNA: TGTGCCAGCAGTCCGACCGGGACTAGCTTCTCCTACGAGCAGTACTTC
clone size: -; J gene: TRBJ2-5; D gene: -; V gene: TRBV7-9; CDR3 protein: CASSSLRTVETQYF; CDR3 DNA: TGTGCCAGCAGCTCCCTGAGGACAGTGGAGACCCAGTACTTC
clone size: -; J gene: TRBJ1-5; D gene: -; V gene: TRBV29-1; CDR3 protein: CSVADSTWQPQHF; CDR3 DNA: TGCAGCGTTGCCGATAGTACGTGGCAGCCCCAGCATTTT
clone size: -; J gene: TRBJ2-1; D gene: TRBD2; V gene: TRBV6-2/TRBV6-3; CDR3 protein: CASSLTISGIGNEQFF; CDR3 DNA: TGTGCCAGCAGTCTCACGATCAGCGGGATTGGGAATGAGCAGTTCTTC
clone size: -; J gene: TRBJ1-1; D gene: TRBD1; V gene: TRBV27; CDR3 protein: CASSTGTGPAFF; CDR3 DNA: TGTGCCAGCAGTACCGGGACAGGGCCAGCTTTCTTT
clone size: -; J gene: TRBJ2-1; D gene: TRBD2; V gene: TRBV6-2/TRBV6-3; CDR3 protein: CASSRGTSYNEQFF; CDR3 DNA: TGTGCCAGCAGCCGTGGGACTAGTTACAATGAGCAGTTCTTC
clone size: -; J gene: TRBJ2-2; D gene: TRBD1; V gene: TRBV29-1; CDR3 protein: CSVTGTGKGGELFF; CDR3 DNA: TGCAGCGTAACCGGGACAGGAAAGGGAGGGGAGCTGTTTTTT
clone size: -; J gene: TRBJ2-1; D gene: TRBD2; V gene: TRBV20-1; CDR3 protein: CSARVAGLNNEQFF; CDR3 DNA: TGCAGTGCTAGAGTAGCGGGACTGAACAATGAGCAGTTCTTC
clone size: -; J gene: TRBJ2-5; D gene: -; V gene: TRBV28; CDR3 protein: CASRQSQETQYF; CDR3 DNA: TGTGCCAGCCGGCAGAGTCAAGAGACCCAGTACTTC
clone size: -; J gene: TRBJ2-7; D gene: TRBD1; V gene: TRBV19; CDR3 protein: CASSPTGTGNKQYF; CDR3 DNA: TGTGCCAGTAGTCCGACCGGGACAGGGAACAAGCAGTACTTC
clone size: -; J gene: TRBJ2-5; D gene: -; V gene: TRBV30; CDR3 protein: CAWSRILGETQYF; CDR3 DNA: TGTGCCTGGAGCCGGATTTTAGGGGAGACCCAGTACTTC
clone size: -; J gene: TRBJ2-7; D gene: TRBD1; V gene: TRBV29-1; CDR3 protein: CSVVGTGGSEQYF; CDR3 DNA: TGCAGCGTTGTCGGGACAGGGGGGTCGGAGCAGTACTTC
clone size: -; J gene: TRBJ2-3; D gene: -; V gene: TRBV9; CDR3 protein: CASSALGWEVGTDTQYF; CDR3 DNA: TGTGCCAGCAGCGCCCTAGGGTGGGAGGTAGGCACAGATACGCAGTATTTT
clone size: -; J gene: TRBJ2-3; D gene: TRBD2; V gene: TRBV5-4; CDR3 protein: CASSHRTSGRGTQYF; CDR3 DNA: TGTGCCAGCAGCCATCGGACTAGCGGGAGGGGTACGCAGTATTTT
clone size: -; J gene: TRBJ2-5; D gene: -; V gene: TRBV5-1; CDR3 protein: CASSLRANGETQYF; CDR3 DNA: TGCGCCAGCAGCCTGCGGGCCAACGGAGAGACCCAGTACTTC
clone size: once; J gene: TRBJ2-1; D gene: -; V gene: TRBV5-6; CDR3 protein: CASSRPNNEQFF; CDR3 DNA: TGTGCCAGCAGCAGACCAAACAATGAGCAGTTCTTC
clone size: once; J gene: TRBJ2-3; D gene: -; V gene: TRBV6-2/TRBV6-3; CDR3 protein: CASRPDGTDTQYF; CDR3 DNA: TGTGCCAGCAGGCCCGATGGCACAGATACGCAGTATTTT
clone size: -; J gene: TRBJ2-5; D gene: -; V gene: TRBV29-1; CDR3 protein: CSVRLLLQETQYF; CDR3 DNA: TGCAGCGTTCGGCTACTACTCCAAGAGACCCAGTACTTC
clone size: -; J gene: TRBJ2-2; D gene: -; V gene: TRBV7-9; CDR3 protein: CATKGGENTGELFF; CDR3 DNA: TGTGCCACCAAGGGCGGAGAGAACACCGGGGAGCTGTTTTTT
clone size: -; J gene: TRBJ2-1; D gene: TRBD1; V gene: TRBV19; CDR3 protein: CASSWTGSLKAYNEQFF; CDR3 DNA: TGTGCCAGTAGTTGGACAGGATCCCTGAAAGCCTACAATGAGCAGTTCTTC
clone size: -; J gene: TRBJ2-1; D gene: TRBD1; V gene: TRBV29-1; CDR3 protein: CSVEEAMDRGNNDEQFF; CDR3 DNA: TGCAGCGTTGAAGAAGCAATGGACAGGGGGAATAACGATGAGCAGTTCTTC